The 27 T cell receptor beta chains below all came from one sample that was sequenced in a study of T cells in Graves' hyperthyroidism and ophthalmopathy. RNA transcripts gave rise to amplified TCR beta CDR3 regions. The study used the HTBI primer set for a first-round RT-PCR of the TCR CDR3. MiXCR, applied by TCRdb to the multiplex PCR reads, yields one record per CDR3 protein. The data contain fewer than 600,000 distinct CDR3 sequences, 14% of them singletons. Sequencing input: blood. Source of these receptors: a woman between 40 and 55 years old with Graves' hyperthyroidism.

CDR3 bases: TGTGCCAGTAGCAGGGTGGGGACAGGGGGCCACGAGCAGTACTTC. This translates into CASSRVGTGGHEQYF. The genes are TRBV7-8 and TRBJ2-7, with 12 bases identical to TRBD1. Trimming removed 9 bases from V and 5 bases from J; junction bases left unmatched: 11. In germline, CDR1 is SGHVS, CDR2 FQNEAQ. This CDR3 is built from 15 residues.

Ten or more counts support this clonotype. The rearrangement uses TRBV6-1 and TRBJ2-5, with 8 bases aligning to TRBD2. The CDR3 is made up of 18 amino acids. V lost 3 bases and J lost 4; bases outside the gene matches: 16. Germline CDR1 and CDR2: MNHNS and SASEGT. CDR3 loop: CASSDIGLAGLGGETQYF. The CDR3 coding sequence is TGTGCCAGCAGTGACATTGGCCTAGCGGGTCTAGGAGGAGAGACCCAGTACTTC.

This clonotype was counted at least ten times. The chain uses TRBV2 and TRBJ2-3, with D tentatively TRBD1 (6 bases). The CDR3 is made up of 11 amino acids. Per the germline V gene, CDR1 is SNHLY and CDR2 is FYNNEI. V lost 1 base to trimming and J lost 10 bases, with 6 bases between them. The chain's CDR3 is CASSEDRAQYF. In nucleotides, the CDR3 is TGTGCCAGCAGTGAAGACAGGGCGCAGTATTTT.

This clonotype was picked up many times. The gene calls are TRBV28 and TRBJ2-7, with 11 bases fitting TRBD2. CDR3 length: 14 amino acids. V dropped 8 bases and J dropped 6; count of bases not matched to a gene: 9. Germline V gene lookup returns CDR1 MDHEN and CDR2 SYDVKM. The CDR3 is CASGVTSGSSEQYF. The CDR3 coding sequence is TGTGCCAGCGGAGTAACTAGCGGGAGTTCCGAGCAGTACTTC.

This sequence joins TRBV5-1 and TRBJ1-2; possible D gene TRBD1, 5 bases. Deletions cut 1 base from V and 2 bases from J, with 9 bases between. The CDR3 has 14 amino acids. Germline loops: CDR1 SGHRS, CDR2 YFSETQ. The CDR3 here is CASSLSTGNYGYTF. CDR3 nucleotide sequence: TGCGCCAGCAGCTTGAGTACAGGAAACTATGGCTACACCTTC.

There are many counts of this clonotype. The rearrangement links TRBV2 to TRBJ2-5, with a tentative D call TRBD2 (5 bases). The V and J ends lost 3 bases and 10 bases respectively, with 12 bases between them. The CDR3 has 12 residues. Germline lookup yields CDR1 SNHLY and CDR2 FYNNEI. CDR3 residues: CASSEAGSLQYF. CDR3 coding DNA: TGTGCCAGCAGTGAGGCGGGCTCCCTCCAGTACTTC.

This clonotype occurred many times. The rearrangement links TRBV30 to TRBJ2-5, with D unresolved. This CDR3 is 13 amino acids long. V lost 3 bases and J 3 bases, leaving 11 bases between the germline ends. The germline V gene encodes CDR1 GTSNPN and CDR2 SVGIG (reference sequence). CDR3 DNA: TGTGCCTGGAGCCTCACCGGTAAAGAGACCCAGTACTTC. This encodes CAWSLTGKETQYF.

This clonotype was seen repeatedly, ten times or more. The V and J genes are TRBV6-2 or TRBV6-3 and TRBJ2-7; maybe TRBD1 (5 bases). The CDR3 runs 14 residues. CDR1 is MNHEY, CDR2 SVGEGT, per germline. Trimming left V 6 bases short and J 4 bases short, with 16 bases between. In DNA, the CDR3 is TGTGCCAGCAGCCAAGGGCAGGGTCGGTACGAGCAGTACTTC. Residues: CASSQGQGRYEQYF.

As to this clonotype: This may stem from a read error, because a much larger clone lies one nucleotide away. The chain uses TRBV6-1 and TRBJ2-1; no definite D call. Germline V gene sequence: CDR1 MNHNS, CDR2 SASEGT. The CDR3 loop spans 13 amino acids. The chain's CDR3 is CAGSDPQYNEQFF. The CDR3 DNA reads TGTGCCGGCAGCGACCCTCAATACAATGAGCAGTTCTTC.

This clonotype was detected a few times. V is TRBV4-2 and J is TRBJ1-1; TRBD1 is a possible D gene (5 bases). The CDR3 length is 15 residues. V gave up 0 bases and J gave up 4 bases, with 12 bases separating them. Germline V gene data show CDR1 as LGHNA and CDR2 as YNFKEQ. CDR3 loop: CASSQDLRGPTEAFF. CDR3 bases: TGTGCCAGCAGCCAAGATCTTCGGGGCCCCACTGAAGCTTTCTTT.

This chain joins TRBV29-1 and TRBJ1-5, with 8 bases that match TRBD1. Trimming cost V 4 bases and J 6 bases; bases outside gene matches: 8. This CDR3 region has 14 residues. The germline CDR1 and CDR2 sequences are SQVTM and ANQGSEA. Here the CDR3 reads CSVAGQGQSQPQHF. The CDR3 DNA sequence: TGCAGCGTTGCCGGACAGGGTCAGAGTCAGCCCCAGCATTTT.

This clonotype has just one count. A much larger clone is a single base away; this may be a read error. This chain uses TRBV6-1 with TRBJ1-6; 7 bases are a match to TRBD1. The CDR3 covers 14 residues. V shed 10 bases, J shed 5 bases, and the junction held 8 bases outside the gene matches. The germline gives CDR1 MNHNS, CDR2 SASEGT. The CDR3 region has the DNA TGTGCCACCACCCCGGGACAGAATAATTCACCCCTCCACTTT. It codes for CATTPGQNNSPLHF.

This clonotype has a handful of counts. The CDR3 sequence is CASLPVLGDGTDTQYF. The CDR3 nucleotides are TGTGCCAGCCTGCCGGTACTGGGCGACGGCACAGATACGCAGTATTTT. The rearrangement uses TRBV6-4 and TRBJ2-3; D is ambiguous. The CDR3 spans 16 residues. Trimming cost V 8 bases and J 1 base, with 19 bases left between them. Germline assignment: CDR1 MRHNA and CDR2 SNTAGT.

The V call is TRBV27, the J call TRBJ2-5; TRBD2 might be the D (5 bases). The germline V and J ends were trimmed by 1 base and 4 bases, with 10 bases remaining between them. The CDR3 is made up of 14 amino acids. From germline, CDR1 is MNHEY and CDR2 SMNVEV (reference sequence). CDR3 sequence (DNA): TGTGCCAGCAGTTTATACACTAGAGGAGAGACCCAGTACTTC. Its protein product is CASSLYTRGETQYF.

The chain has TRBV5-1 and TRBJ2-5, with TRBD1 matching over 7 bases. Germline CDR1 is SGHRS and CDR2 is YFSETQ. The J segment lost 1 base and the V segment lost 2 bases, leaving 5 bases of the junction unmatched. The CDR3 is made up of 15 amino acids. CDR3 nucleotides: TGCGCCAGCAGCTTTAACAGGGGTAGCCAAGAGACCCAGTACTTC. It translates to CASSFNRGSQETQYF.

The table lists this clonotype with many counts. The rearrangement joins TRBV28 to TRBJ2-7, with 7 bases fitting TRBD1. The CDR3 has 14 amino acids. Germline values: CDR1 MDHEN, CDR2 SYDVKM. Trimming at V came to 6 bases and at J to 6 bases, leaving 11 bases not matched to a gene. CDR3 DNA: TGTGCCAGCAGCACGGGACAGCTCCCCTCCGAGCAGTACTTC. Encoded protein: CASSTGQLPSEQYF.

This clonotype was recorded a few times. V gene TRBV4-2 combines with J gene TRBJ1-2, with D possibly matching TRBD1 (5 bases). V lost 5 bases, J lost 8 bases, and 12 bases lay in between. Germline loops: CDR1 LGHNA, CDR2 YNFKEQ. This CDR3 is built from 12 residues. Here the CDR3 reads CASSTQDRGYTF. The CDR3 bases are TGTGCCAGCAGCACACAGGACCGGGGCTACACCTTC.

V and J are TRBV10-1 and TRBJ2-1; perhaps TRBD1 as D (5 bases). CDR1 is WNHNN and CDR2 is SYGVQD in the germline V gene (reference sequence). The CDR3 spans 12 residues. Trimming shortened V by 4 bases and J by 9 bases, and 10 bases separated the two germline ends. The CDR3 here is CASSAGSSEQFF. The CDR3 DNA follows: TGCGCCAGCAGTGCAGGGTCCTCTGAGCAGTTCTTC.

This clonotype was observed at least ten times. The V call is TRBV5-6, the J call TRBJ2-1; no definite D call. Deletions cut 0 bases from V and 8 bases from J, with 9 bases between. The CDR3 contains 13 residues. Germline lookup yields CDR1 SGHDT and CDR2 YYEEEE. The CDR3: CASSLVAAYEQFF. CDR3 nucleotide sequence: TGTGCCAGCAGCTTGGTGGCAGCATATGAGCAGTTCTTC.

V usage is TRBV20-1 and J usage is TRBJ1-4, with a tentative D call TRBD1 (6 bases). This CDR3 contains 16 residues. Trimming left V 0 bases short and J 6 bases short, with 17 bases between. CDR1 is DFQATT and CDR2 is SNEGSKA in the germline V gene (reference sequence). CDR3 residues: CSAREPRGGQDEKLFF. The CDR3 DNA is TGCAGTGCTAGAGAACCCCGCGGGGGGCAAGATGAAAAACTGTTTTTT.

This clonotype was seen repeatedly, ten times or more. This chain joins TRBV3-1 and TRBJ2-7, with unresolved D. The CDR3 totals 13 residues. CDR1 and CDR2 (germline): LGHDT, YNNKEL (reference sequence). The germline V and J ends were trimmed by 0 bases and 0 bases, with 3 bases remaining between them. Written as DNA, the CDR3 is TGTGCCAGCAGCCAAGACCACTCCTACGAGCAGTACTTC. This translates into CASSQDHSYEQYF.

This clonotype was detected many times. The V gene is TRBV15, the J gene TRBJ2-1; no clear D gene. V lost 0 bases and J 5 bases, leaving 20 bases between the germline ends. The germline CDR1 and CDR2 sequences are LNHNV and YYDKDF (reference sequence). CDR3 length equals 18 residues. CDR3 loop: CATSREDTLHRLHNEQFF. CDR3 coding DNA: TGTGCCACCAGCAGAGAGGATACGCTGCATCGCCTTCACAATGAGCAGTTCTTC.

As concerns this clonotype: A much more abundant neighbour one base away suggests this may be a read error. This chain connects TRBV20-1 to TRBJ1-5, with a possible D match to TRBD1 (6 bases). The V gene lost 6 bases and the J gene lost 3 bases, with 12 bases spanning the gap. The CDR3 has 13 amino acids. Germline values: CDR1 DFQATT, CDR2 SNEGSKA (reference sequence). The CDR3 loop reads CSASGQHNQPQHF. The DNA for the CDR3 is TGCAGTGCCAGTGGACAGCACAATCAGCCCCAGCATTTT.

The table lists this clonotype with many counts. The chain is built from TRBV13 and TRBJ1-1; D unresolved. This CDR3 has 15 residues. The V end lost 3 bases, the J end lost 2 bases, and 13 bases lay between the germline ends. The germline gives CDR1 PRHDT, CDR2 FYEKMQ (reference sequence). The CDR3 nucleotides are TGTGCCAGCAGCTTCCCGACGAGGCAAAACACTGAAGCTTTCTTT. Translating gives CASSFPTRQNTEAFF.

This clonotype was detected ten times or more. The chain is built from TRBV20-1 and TRBJ2-1; 10 bases agree with TRBD2. CDR3 length: 14 amino acids. V dropped 0 bases and J dropped 7; count of bases not matched to a gene: 3. CDR1 and CDR2 from the germline V gene are DFQATT and SNEGSKA (reference sequence). CDR3 nucleotide sequence: TGCAGTGCTAGAGAAAGCGGGAGGGGAAATGAGCAGTTCTTC. This codes for CSARESGRGNEQFF.

This clonotype has more than one count but fewer than ten. This rearrangement joins TRBV3-1 to TRBJ2-7, with 12 bases fitting TRBD2. Germline lookup yields CDR1 LGHDT and CDR2 YNNKEL (reference sequence). With V trimmed by 5 bases and J by 4 bases, 6 bases remained unmatched. The CDR3 contains 15 residues. The CDR3 reads CASSGRGLAGYEQYF. The CDR3 coding sequence is TGTGCCAGCAGCGGGCGAGGACTAGCGGGATACGAGCAGTACTTC.

This clonotype was counted many times. The rearrangement links TRBV9 to TRBJ2-1; TRBD2 matches 7 bases. The ends lost 2 bases at V and 8 bases at J; junction bases unmatched: 4. This CDR3 is 13 amino acids long. Per the germline V gene, CDR1 is SGDLS and CDR2 is YYNGEE. CDR3 bases: TGTGCCAGCAGCGTGGCTGGGAGGGATGAGCAGTTCTTC. It is translated as CASSVAGRDEQFF.